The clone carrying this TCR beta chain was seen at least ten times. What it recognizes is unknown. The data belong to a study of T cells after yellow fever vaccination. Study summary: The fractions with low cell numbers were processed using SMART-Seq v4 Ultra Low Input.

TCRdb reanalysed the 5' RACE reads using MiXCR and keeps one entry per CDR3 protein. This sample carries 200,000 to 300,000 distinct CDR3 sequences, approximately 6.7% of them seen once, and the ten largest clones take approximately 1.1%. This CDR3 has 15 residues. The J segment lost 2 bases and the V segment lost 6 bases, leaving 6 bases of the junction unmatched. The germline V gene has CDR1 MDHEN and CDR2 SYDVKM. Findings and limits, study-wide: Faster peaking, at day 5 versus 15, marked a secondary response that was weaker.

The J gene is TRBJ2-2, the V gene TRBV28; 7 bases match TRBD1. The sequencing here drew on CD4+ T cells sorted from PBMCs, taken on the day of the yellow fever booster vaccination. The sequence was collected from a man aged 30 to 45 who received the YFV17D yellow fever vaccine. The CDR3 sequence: CASSPGGINTGELFF. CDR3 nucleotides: TGTGCCAGCAGCCCAGGGGGAATAAACACCGGGGAGCTGTTTTTT.